Shown below are 7 T cell receptor beta chains from a single sample sequenced in a study of T-cell reconstitution after alpha-beta-depleted transplantation in children. Preparing the TCRbeta library involved the use of unique molecular identifiers. Each CDR3 protein is one row after TCRdb ran MiXCR on the PCR reads. This sample has approximately 110,000 distinct CDR3 sequences, with roughly 23% found just once. Here the sequenced sample was PBMCs, mostly from graft donor cells, taken 180 days after TCRalphabeta/CD19-depleted stem cell transplant. These receptors all come from a male patient between 2 and 10 years old who had a stem cell transplant for chronic granulomatous disease, so the T cells may come from the graft donor.

This clonotype was observed many times. Because it lacks the conserved phenylalanine or tryptophan at the end, this CDR3 is likely a read error. Because the CDR3's place on the DNA is in doubt, the DNA is left out and the CDR3 is given as listed by TCRdb. The chain employs TRBV15 and TRBJ2-7; whether TRBD1, the table's D call, matches the DNA was not checked. The germline CDR1 and CDR2 sequences are LNHNV and YYDKDF (reference sequence). The CDR3 sequence runs 10 residues, both termini included. The CDR3 is CATPTGTGFI.

A few counts support this clonotype. The J gene is TRBJ1-1, the V gene TRBV6-5; 10 bases are shared with TRBD1. The CDR3 is 16 amino acids. V lost 1 base and J lost 8; bases outside the gene matches: 10. CDR1 is MNHEY, CDR2 SVGAGI, per germline. The CDR3 region has the DNA TGTGCCAGCAGTTACTTCGGGACAGGGGATGGATCGGAAGCTTTCTTT. Encoded protein: CASSYFGTGDGSEAFF.

This clonotype was recorded a few times. The chain couples TRBV12-3 or TRBV12-4 to TRBJ1-5, with 7 bases identical to TRBD1. The CDR3 has 14 amino acids. J lost 2 bases, V lost 5 bases, and 3 bases had no gene match. CDR3 amino acids: CASSNTGGNQPQHF. In DNA form, the CDR3 reads TGTGCCAGCAGTAACACAGGGGGCAATCAGCCCCAGCATTTT.

The J gene is TRBJ2-5, the V gene TRBV12-3 or TRBV12-4; no reliable D call. The CDR3 contains 13 residues. Trimming cost V 4 bases and J 2 bases, with 8 bases left between them. The CDR3: CASSSSDQETQYF. CDR3 DNA sequence: TGTGCCAGCAGTTCGTCGGATCAAGAGACCCAGTACTTC.

This clonotype was picked up many times. The rearrangement links TRBV20-1 to TRBJ1-5; D unclear. Germline-derived CDR1 and CDR2 are DFQATT and SNEGSKA (reference sequence). V was cut by 5 bases and J by 7 bases, with 3 bases left in between. The CDR3 runs 9 residues. The chain's CDR3 is CSAAQPQHF. The CDR3 nucleotides read TGCAGTGCTGCGCAGCCCCAGCATTTT.

The chain carries TRBV5-8 and TRBJ2-1; weak D call: TRBD2 (5 bases). Germline V gives CDR1 SGHTS, CDR2 YDEGEE. There are 17 residues in the CDR3. V was pared by 0 bases and J by 10 bases, with 23 bases between. The CDR3 is CASSLGVLGGLVGEQFF. The CDR3 bases are TGTGCCAGCAGCTTGGGAGTACTAGGAGGTCTGGTGGGGGAGCAGTTCTTC.

V gene TRBV7-2 combines with J gene TRBJ1-2; D not resolved. Trimming removed 3 bases from V and 3 bases from J, with 8 bases in between. This CDR3 region has 13 residues. Germline V gene lookup returns CDR1 SGHTA and CDR2 FQGNSA. The CDR3 is CASSLAQHYGYTF. The CDR3 nucleotides read TGTGCCAGCAGCTTGGCCCAGCACTATGGCTACACCTTC.